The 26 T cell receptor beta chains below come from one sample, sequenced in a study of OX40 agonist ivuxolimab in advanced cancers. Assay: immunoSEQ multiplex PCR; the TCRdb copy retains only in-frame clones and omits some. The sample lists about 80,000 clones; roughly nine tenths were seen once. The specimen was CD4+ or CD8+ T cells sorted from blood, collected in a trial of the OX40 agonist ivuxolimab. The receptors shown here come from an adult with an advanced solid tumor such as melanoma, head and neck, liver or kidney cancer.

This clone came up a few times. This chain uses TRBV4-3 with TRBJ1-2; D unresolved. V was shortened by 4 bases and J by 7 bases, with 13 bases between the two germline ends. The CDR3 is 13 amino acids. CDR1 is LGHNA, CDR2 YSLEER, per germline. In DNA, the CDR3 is TGCGCCAGCAGCCGCGTCTCCGAGGGTGGCTACACCTTC. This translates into CASSRVSEGGYTF.

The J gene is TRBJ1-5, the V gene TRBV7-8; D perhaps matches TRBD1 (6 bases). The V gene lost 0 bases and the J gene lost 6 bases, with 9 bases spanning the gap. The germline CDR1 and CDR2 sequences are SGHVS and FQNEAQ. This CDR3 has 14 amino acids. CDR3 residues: CASSLAGGGQPQHF. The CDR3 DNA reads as TGTGCCAGCAGCTTAGCAGGGGGAGGTCAGCCCCAGCATTTT.

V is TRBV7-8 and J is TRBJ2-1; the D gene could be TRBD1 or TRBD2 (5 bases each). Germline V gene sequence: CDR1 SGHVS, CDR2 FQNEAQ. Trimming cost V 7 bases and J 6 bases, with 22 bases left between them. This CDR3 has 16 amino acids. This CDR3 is CASTPGRPIGGNEQFF. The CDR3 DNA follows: TGTGCCAGCACCCCTGGGCGACCCATTGGGGGCAATGAGCAGTTCTTC.

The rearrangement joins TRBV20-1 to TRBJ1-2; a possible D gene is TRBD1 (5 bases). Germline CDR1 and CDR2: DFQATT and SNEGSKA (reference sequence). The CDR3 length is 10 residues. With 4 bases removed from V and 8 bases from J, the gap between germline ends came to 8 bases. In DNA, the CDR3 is TGCAGTGCTACAGAGGGGGGCTACACCTTC. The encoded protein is CSATEGGYTF.

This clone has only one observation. CDR3 coding DNA: TGTGCCAGCGAACGAGGGAGCCAAGAGACCCAGTACTTC. Encoded protein: CASERGSQETQYF. This chain joins TRBV7-9 and TRBJ2-5; D perhaps matches TRBD2 (5 bases). Germline CDR1 and CDR2: SEHNR and FQNEAQ (reference sequence). The CDR3 contains 13 residues. The ends were cut back, 8 bases at V and 1 base at J, with 11 bases in the middle.

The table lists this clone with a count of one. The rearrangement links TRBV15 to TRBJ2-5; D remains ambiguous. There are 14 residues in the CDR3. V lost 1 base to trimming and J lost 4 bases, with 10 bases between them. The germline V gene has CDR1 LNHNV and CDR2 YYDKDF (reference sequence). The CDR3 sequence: CATSRATPPETQYF. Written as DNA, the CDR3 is TGTGCCACCAGCAGAGCTACGCCCCCAGAGACCCAGTACTTC. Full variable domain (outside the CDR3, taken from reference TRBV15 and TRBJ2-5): DAMVIQNPRYQVTQFGKPVTLSCSQTLNHNVMYWYQQKSSQAPKLLFHYYDKDFNNEADTPDNFQSRRPNTSFCFLDIRSPGLGDTAMYLCATSRATPPETQYFGPGTRLLVL.

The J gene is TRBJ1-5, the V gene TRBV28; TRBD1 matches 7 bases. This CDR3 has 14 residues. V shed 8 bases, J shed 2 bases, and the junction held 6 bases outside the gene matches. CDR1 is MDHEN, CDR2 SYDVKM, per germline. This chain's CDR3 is CASGGDSRNQPQHF. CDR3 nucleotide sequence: TGTGCCAGCGGAGGGGACAGTCGCAATCAGCCCCAGCATTTT.

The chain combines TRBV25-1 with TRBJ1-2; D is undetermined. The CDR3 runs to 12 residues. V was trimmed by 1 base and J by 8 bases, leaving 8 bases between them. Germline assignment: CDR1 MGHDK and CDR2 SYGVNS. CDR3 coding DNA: TGTGCCAGCAGTGAATCGCACCGCGGCTACACCTTC. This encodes CASSESHRGYTF.

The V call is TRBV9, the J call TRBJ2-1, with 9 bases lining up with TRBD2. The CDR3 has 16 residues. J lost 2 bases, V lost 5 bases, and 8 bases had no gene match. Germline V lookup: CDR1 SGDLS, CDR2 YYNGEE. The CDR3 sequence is CASSAGGLAAYNEQFF. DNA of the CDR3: TGTGCCAGCAGTGCCGGGGGACTAGCAGCCTACAATGAGCAGTTCTTC.

CDR3 loop: CASSRSGGNIQYF. The CDR3 DNA is TGTGCCAGCAGCCGATCGGGAGGGAACATTCAGTACTTC. The chain uses TRBV9 and TRBJ2-4, with 8 bases identical to TRBD2. The CDR3 is 13 amino acids. CDR1 and CDR2 (germline): SGDLS, YYNGEE. J gave up 7 bases and V 4 bases, and 4 bases lay outside the gene matches. Drawing the rest from reference TRBV9 and TRBJ2-4, the complete variable domain is DSGVTQTPKHLITATGQRVTLRCSPRSGDLSVYWYQQSLDQGLQFLIQYYNGEERAKGNILERFSAQQFPDLHSELNLSSLELGDSALYFCASSRSGGNIQYFGAGTRLSVL.

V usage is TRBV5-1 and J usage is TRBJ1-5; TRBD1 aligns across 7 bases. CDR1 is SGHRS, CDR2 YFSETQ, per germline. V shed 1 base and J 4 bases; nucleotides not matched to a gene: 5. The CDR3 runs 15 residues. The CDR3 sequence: CASSLTGDKNQPQHF. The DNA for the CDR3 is TGCGCCAGCAGCTTGACAGGGGACAAAAATCAGCCCCAGCATTTT.

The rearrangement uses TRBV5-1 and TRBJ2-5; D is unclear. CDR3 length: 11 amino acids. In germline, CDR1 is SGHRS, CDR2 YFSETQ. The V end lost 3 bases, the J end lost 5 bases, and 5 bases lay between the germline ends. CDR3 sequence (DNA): TGCGCCAGCAGCTATCTGGAGACCCAGTACTTC. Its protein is CASSYLETQYF. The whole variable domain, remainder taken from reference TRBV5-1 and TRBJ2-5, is KAGVTQTPRYLIKTRGQQVTLSCSPISGHRSVSWYQQTPGQGLQFLFEYFSETQRNKGNFPGRFSGRQFSNSRSEMNVSTLELGDSALYLCASSYLETQYFGPGTRLLVL.

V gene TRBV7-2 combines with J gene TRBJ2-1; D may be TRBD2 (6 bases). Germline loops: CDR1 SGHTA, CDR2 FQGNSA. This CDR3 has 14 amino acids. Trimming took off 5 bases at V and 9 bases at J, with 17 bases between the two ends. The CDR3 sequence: CASSPPGSGGEQFF. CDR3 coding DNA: TGTGCCAGCAGCCCTCCAGGGTCCGGGGGTGAGCAGTTCTTC.

CDR3 residues: CASDRGGSYEQYF. The CDR3 region has the DNA TGTGCCAGCGACCGAGGGGGATCCTACGAGCAGTACTTC. This chain connects TRBV11-3 to TRBJ2-7; possibly TRBD1 for D (6 bases). This CDR3 has 13 residues. Trimming removed 8 bases from V and 1 base from J, with 12 bases in between. The germline V gene has CDR1 SGHNT and CDR2 YENEEA.

The CDR3 bases are TGTGCCAGCAGAAATGGACCCTACGAGCAGTACTTC. Encoded protein: CASRNGPYEQYF. V is TRBV6-5 and J is TRBJ2-7; D unclear. This CDR3 has 12 residues. Germline lookup yields CDR1 MNHEY and CDR2 SVGAGI. The V end lost 6 bases, the J end lost 2 bases, and 8 bases lay between the germline ends.

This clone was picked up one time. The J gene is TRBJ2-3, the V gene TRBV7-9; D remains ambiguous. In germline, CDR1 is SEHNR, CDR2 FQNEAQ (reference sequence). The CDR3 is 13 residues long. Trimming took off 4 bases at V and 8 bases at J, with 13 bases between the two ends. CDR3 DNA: TGTGCCAGCAGCTCAAACCGAGGCAGTACGCAGTATTTT. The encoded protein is CASSSNRGSTQYF.

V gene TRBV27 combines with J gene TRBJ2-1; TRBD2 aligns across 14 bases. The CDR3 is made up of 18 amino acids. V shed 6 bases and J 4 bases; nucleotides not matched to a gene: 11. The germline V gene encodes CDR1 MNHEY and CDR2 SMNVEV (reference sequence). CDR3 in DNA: TGTGCCAGCAGCATGTCCGGGACTAGCGGGAGTTGGTACAATGAGCAGTTCTTC. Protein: CASSMSGTSGSWYNEQFF.

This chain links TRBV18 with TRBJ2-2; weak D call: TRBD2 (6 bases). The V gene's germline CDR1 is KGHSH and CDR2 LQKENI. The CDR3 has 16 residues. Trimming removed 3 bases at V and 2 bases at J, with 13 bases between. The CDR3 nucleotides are TGTGCCAGCTCACCGCTGGGAGGCCCTAACACCGGGGAGCTGTTTTTT. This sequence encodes CASSPLGGPNTGELFF.

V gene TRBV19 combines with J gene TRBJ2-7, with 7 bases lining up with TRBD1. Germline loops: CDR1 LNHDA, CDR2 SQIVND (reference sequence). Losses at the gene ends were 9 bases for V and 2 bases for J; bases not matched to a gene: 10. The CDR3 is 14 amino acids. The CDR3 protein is CASQYSQGTYEQYF. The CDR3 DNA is TGTGCCAGCCAATACTCACAGGGGACCTACGAGCAGTACTTC. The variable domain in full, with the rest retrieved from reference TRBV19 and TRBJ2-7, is DGGITQSPKYLFRKEGQNVTLSCEQNLNHDAMYWYRQDPGQGLRLIYYSQIVNDFQKGDIAEGYSVSREKKESFPLTVTSAQKNPTAFYLCASQYSQGTYEQYFGPGTRLTVT.

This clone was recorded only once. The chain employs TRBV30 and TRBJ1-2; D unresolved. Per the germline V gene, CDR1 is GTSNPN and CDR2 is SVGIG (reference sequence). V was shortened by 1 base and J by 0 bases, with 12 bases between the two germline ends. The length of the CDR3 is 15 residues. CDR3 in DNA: TGTGCCTGGAGTGCGGACGCGTCAGCTAACTATGGCTACACCTTC. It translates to CAWSADASANYGYTF.

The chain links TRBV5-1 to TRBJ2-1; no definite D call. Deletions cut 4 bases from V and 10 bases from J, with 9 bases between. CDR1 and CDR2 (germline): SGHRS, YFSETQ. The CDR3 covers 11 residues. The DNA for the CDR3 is TGCGCCAGCAGCAGAGACGTAGAGCAGTTCTTC. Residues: CASSRDVEQFF. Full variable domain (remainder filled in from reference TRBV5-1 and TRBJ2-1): KAGVTQTPRYLIKTRGQQVTLSCSPISGHRSVSWYQQTPGQGLQFLFEYFSETQRNKGNFPGRFSGRQFSNSRSEMNVSTLELGDSALYLCASSRDVEQFFGPGTRLTVL.

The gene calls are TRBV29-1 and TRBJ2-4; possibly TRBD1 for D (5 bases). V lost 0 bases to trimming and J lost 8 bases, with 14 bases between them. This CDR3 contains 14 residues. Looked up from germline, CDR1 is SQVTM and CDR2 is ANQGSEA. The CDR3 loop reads CSVEDEDKRYIQYF. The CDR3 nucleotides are TGCAGCGTTGAAGATGAGGACAAAAGGTACATTCAGTACTTC.

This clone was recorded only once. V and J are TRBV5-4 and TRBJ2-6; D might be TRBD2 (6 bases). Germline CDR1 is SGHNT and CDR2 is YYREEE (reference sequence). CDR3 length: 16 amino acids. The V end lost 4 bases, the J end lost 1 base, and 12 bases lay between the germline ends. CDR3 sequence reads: CASSARRGSGANVLTF. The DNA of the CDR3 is TGTGCCAGCAGCGCACGACGGGGGTCTGGGGCCAACGTCCTGACTTTC.

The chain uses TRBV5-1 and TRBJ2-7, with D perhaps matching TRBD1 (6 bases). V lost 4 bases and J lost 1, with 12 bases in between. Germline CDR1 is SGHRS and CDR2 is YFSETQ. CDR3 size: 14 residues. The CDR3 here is CASSLGQNSYEQYF. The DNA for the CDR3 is TGCGCCAGCAGCCTCGGACAGAATTCCTACGAGCAGTACTTC.

CDR3 nucleotides: TGTGCCACCAGCAGAGGGGCAGTCTACGAGCAGTACTTC. Translating it yields CATSRGAVYEQYF. The V gene is TRBV15, the J gene TRBJ2-7; D uncertain. The CDR3 consists of 13 residues. The V gene's germline CDR1 is LNHNV and CDR2 YYDKDF (reference sequence). V was trimmed by 1 base and J by 3 bases, leaving 7 bases between them.

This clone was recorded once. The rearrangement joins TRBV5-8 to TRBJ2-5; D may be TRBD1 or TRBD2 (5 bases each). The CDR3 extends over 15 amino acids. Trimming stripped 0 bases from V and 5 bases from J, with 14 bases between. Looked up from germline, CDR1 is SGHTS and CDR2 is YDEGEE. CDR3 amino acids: CASSLALEGDETQYF. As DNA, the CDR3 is TGTGCCAGCAGCTTGGCCCTAGAAGGGGACGAGACCCAGTACTTC.